This TCR beta chain is from a study of CD8 T cells in Susac syndrome. V shed 4 bases and J 13 bases; nucleotides not matched to a gene: 19. The CDR3 covers 15 residues. In germline, CDR1 is SGDLS, CDR2 YYNGEE. Random-hexamer reverse transcription was applied to about 0.5 to 1 ug RNA. Amplification of TCR beta CDR3 used immunoSEQ multiplex PCR across 54 Vbeta and 13 Jbeta. TCRdb fed the immunoSEQ multiplex PCR reads into MiXCR, producing one record per CDR3 protein. This table has under 250,000 distinct CDR3 sequences, 80% to 95% appearing once. The sequencing input was CD4+ T cells from PBMCs. The chain recombines TRBV9 with TRBJ1-1; the match to TRBD1 covers 7 bases. The sequence was obtained from a human donor with multiple sclerosis. This chain's CDR3 is CASSSRQGGTQLIFF. In DNA, the CDR3 is TGTGCCAGCAGCTCCCGGCAGGGGGGGACTCAGCTAATTTTCTTT.